This T cell receptor (beta chain) was captured by sequencing in a study of OX40 agonist ivuxolimab in advanced cancers. The protocol was immunoSEQ multiplex PCR, while the TCRdb copy is restricted to in-frame clones and leaves out a portion. The table lists tens of thousands of clones, approximately 90% of them singletons. V was cut by 1 base and J by 7 bases, with 16 bases left in between. The CDR3 extends over 15 amino acids. Germline V CDR1 and CDR2: SGHAT, FQNNGV. Sequenced here: CD4+ or CD8+ T cells sorted from blood, sampled in a trial of the OX40 agonist ivuxolimab. This sequence joins TRBV11-2 and TRBJ1-2; a weak D match, TRBD1 (6 bases). The sequence came from an adult with an advanced solid tumor such as melanoma, head and neck, liver or kidney cancer. The chain's CDR3 is CASSLVLGGEAGYTF. The CDR3 nucleotides are TGTGCCAGCAGCTTAGTACTAGGGGGGGAAGCTGGCTACACCTTC. The full variable domain, rest sourced from reference TRBV11-2 and TRBJ1-2, is EAGVAQSPRYKIIEKRQSVAFWCNPISGHATLYWYQQILGQGPKLLIQFQNNGVVDDSQLPKDRFSAERLKGVDSTLKIQPAKLEDSAVYLCASSLVLGGEAGYTFGSGTRLTVV.